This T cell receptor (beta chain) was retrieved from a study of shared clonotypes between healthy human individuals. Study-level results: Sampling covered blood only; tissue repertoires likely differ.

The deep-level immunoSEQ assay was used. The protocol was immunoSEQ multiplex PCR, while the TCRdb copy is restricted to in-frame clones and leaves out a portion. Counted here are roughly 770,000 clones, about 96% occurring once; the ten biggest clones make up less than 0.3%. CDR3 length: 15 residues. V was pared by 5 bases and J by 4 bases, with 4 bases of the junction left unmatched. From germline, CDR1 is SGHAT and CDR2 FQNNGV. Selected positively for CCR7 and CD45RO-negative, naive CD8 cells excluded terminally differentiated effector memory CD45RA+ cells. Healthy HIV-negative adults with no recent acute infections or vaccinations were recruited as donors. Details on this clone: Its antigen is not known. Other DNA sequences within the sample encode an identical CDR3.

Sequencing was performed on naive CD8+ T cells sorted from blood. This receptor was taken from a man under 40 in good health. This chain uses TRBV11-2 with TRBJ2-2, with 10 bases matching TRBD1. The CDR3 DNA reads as TGTGCCAGCAGCCCCAGGACAGGGGGCACCGGGGAGCTGTTTTTT. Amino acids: CASSPRTGGTGELFF.